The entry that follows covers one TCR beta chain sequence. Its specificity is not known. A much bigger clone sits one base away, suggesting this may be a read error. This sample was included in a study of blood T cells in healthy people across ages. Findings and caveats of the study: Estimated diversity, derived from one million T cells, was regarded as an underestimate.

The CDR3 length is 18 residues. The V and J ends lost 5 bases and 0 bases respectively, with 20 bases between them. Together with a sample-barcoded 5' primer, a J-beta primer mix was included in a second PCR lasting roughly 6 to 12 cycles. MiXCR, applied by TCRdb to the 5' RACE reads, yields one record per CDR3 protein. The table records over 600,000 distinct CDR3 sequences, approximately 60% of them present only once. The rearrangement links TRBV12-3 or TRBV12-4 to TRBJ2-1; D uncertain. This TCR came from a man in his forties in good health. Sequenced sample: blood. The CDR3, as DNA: TGTGCCAGCAGTCCAAGAAACATGGCCGTCGGCTCCTACAATGAGCAGTTCTTC. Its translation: CASSPRNMAVGSYNEQFF.